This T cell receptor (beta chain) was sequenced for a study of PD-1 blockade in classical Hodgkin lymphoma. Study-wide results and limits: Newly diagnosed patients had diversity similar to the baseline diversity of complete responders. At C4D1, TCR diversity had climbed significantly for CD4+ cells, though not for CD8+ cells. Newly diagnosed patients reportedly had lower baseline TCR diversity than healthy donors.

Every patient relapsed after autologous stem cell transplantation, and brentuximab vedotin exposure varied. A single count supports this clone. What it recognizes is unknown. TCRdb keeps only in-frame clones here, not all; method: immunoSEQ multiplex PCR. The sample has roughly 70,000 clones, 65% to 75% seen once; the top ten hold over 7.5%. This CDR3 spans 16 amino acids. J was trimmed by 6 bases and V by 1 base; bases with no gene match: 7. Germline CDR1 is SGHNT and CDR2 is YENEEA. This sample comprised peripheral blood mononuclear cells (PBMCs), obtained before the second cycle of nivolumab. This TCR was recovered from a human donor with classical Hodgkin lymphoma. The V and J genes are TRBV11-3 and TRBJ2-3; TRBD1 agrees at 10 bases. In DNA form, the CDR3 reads TGTGCCAGCAGCTTAGGACAGGGGGCATTTGCGGATACGCAGTATTTT. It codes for CASSLGQGAFADTQYF. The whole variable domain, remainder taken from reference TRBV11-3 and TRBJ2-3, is EAGVVQSPRYKIIEKKQPVAFWCNPISGHNTLYWYLQNLGQGPELLIRYENEEAVDDSQLPKDRFSAERLKGVDSTLKIQPAELGDSAVYLCASSLGQGAFADTQYFGPGTRLTVL.